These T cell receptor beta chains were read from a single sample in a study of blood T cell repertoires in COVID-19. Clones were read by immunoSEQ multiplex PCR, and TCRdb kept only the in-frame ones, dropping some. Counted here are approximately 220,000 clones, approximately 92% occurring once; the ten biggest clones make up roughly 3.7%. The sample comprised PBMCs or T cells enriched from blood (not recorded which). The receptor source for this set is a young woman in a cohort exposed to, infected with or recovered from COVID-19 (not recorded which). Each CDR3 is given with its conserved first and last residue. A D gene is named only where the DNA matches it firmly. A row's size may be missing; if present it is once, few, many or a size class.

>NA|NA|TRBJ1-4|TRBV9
TGTGCCAGCAGCGAGGGACCGGGGGGCAATGAAAAACTGTTTTTT
CASSEGPGGNEKLFF
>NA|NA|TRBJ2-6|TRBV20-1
TGCAGTGCTAGTGACGGCTCTGGGGCCAACGTCCTGACTTTC
CSASDGSGANVLTF
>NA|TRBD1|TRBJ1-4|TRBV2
TGTGCCAGCAGTGAAGCGGCAGGCGCAGGGGGACTGTTTTTT
CASSEAAGAGGLFF
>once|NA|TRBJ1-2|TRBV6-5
TGTGCCAGCAGTTCACCAGTCGACAGTCGCTATGGCTACACCTTC
CASSSPVDSRYGYTF
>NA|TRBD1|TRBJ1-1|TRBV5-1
TGCGCCAGCAGCACGGGACAGTTGAACACTGAAGCTTTCTTT
CASSTGQLNTEAFF
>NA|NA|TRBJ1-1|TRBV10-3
TGTGCCATCTCGGGAGGTAGGGCGGATAATGGTCAGGGGGAAGCTTTCTTT
CAISGGRADNGQGEAFF
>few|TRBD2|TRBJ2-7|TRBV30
TGTGCCTGGAGTCGACAAAAGCGGGAGAACGAGCAGTACTTC
CAWSRQKRENEQYF
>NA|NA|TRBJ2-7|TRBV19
TGTGCCAGTAGTATTGGGAGACTAATTAAATTTACCTACGAGCAGTACTTC
CASSIGRLIKFTYEQYF
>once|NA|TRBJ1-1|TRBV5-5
TGTGCCAGCAGCTCGCCGAACCTCAGAGGGTTGAGCACTGAAGCTTTCTTT
CASSSPNLRGLSTEAFF
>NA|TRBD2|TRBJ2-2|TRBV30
TGTGCCTGGAGTGTACTAGCGGGAGCCGGGGAGCTGTTTTTT
CAWSVLAGAGELFF
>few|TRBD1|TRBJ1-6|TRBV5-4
TGTGCCAGCAGCTTACAGGGGTGGAATTCACCCCTCCACTTT
CASSLQGWNSPLHF
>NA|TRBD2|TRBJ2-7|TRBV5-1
TGCGCCAGCAGCTTGGAACTAGCGGGGATCAGCGAGCAGTACTTC
CASSLELAGISEQYF
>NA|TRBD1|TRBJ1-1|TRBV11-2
TGTGCCAGCAGCCCCGGGACAGGGAGGCCTGAAGCTTTCTTT
CASSPGTGRPEAFF
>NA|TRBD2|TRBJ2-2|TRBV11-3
TGTGCCAGCAGCCCGGGGGGGGCGAACACCGGGGAGCTGTTTTTT
CASSPGGANTGELFF
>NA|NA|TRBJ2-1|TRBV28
TGTGCCACCCATAAGAGGCAGGGACAGTTCTTC
CATHKRQGQFF
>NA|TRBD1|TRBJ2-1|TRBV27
TGTGCCAGCAGTGACCGACAGGGGGCGCTGGACAATGAGCAGTTCTTC
CASSDRQGALDNEQFF
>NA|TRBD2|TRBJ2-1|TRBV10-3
TGTGCCATCAGTGAGACTAGCGGGAGTCCAAATGAGCAGTTCTTC
CAISETSGSPNEQFF
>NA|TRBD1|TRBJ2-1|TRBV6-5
TGTGCCAGCTCCCAGGGGGCTTCCTACAATGAGCAGTTCTTC
CASSQGASYNEQFF
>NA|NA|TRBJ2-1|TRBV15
TGTGCCACCAGCAGAGATAGGGGATGGTACAATGAGCAGTTCTTC
CATSRDRGWYNEQFF
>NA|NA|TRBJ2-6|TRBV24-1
TGTGCCACCAGTGACCACGGCTCTGGGGCCAACGTCCTGACTTTC
CATSDHGSGANVLTF
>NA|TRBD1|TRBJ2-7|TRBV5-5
TGTGCCAGCAGCTCCTCGACAGGGTTCGGACACGAGCAGTACTTC
CASSSSTGFGHEQYF
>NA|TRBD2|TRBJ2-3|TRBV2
TGTGCCAGCAGGCTAGCGGGAGGGCCAGATACGCAGTATTTT
CASRLAGGPDTQYF
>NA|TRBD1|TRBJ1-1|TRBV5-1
TGCGCCAGCAGCTTGGACAACAGGGGGCACACTGAAGCTTTCTTT
CASSLDNRGHTEAFF
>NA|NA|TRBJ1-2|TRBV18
TGTGCCAGCTCACCAGGGCAAGTCTATGGCTACACCTTC
CASSPGQVYGYTF
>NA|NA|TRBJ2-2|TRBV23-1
TGCGCCAGCAGTCAATTAATCCCCTCCGGGGAGCTGTTTTTT
CASSQLIPSGELFF
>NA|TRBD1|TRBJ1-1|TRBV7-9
TGTGCCAGCAGCTTTTCAGGGGGTTTAGCTGAAGCTTTCTTT
CASSFSGGLAEAFF
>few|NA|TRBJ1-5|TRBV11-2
TGTGCCAGCAGCTTGCCCCGCCGAGGGGGATTT
CASSLPRRGGF
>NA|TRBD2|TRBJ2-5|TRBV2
TGTGCCAGCAGTGGGGGACGGACTAGCGGCCAAGAGACCCAGTACTTC
CASSGGRTSGQETQYF
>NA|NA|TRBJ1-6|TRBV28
TGTGCCAGCAGTCTGACAGAGGTTAATTCACCCCTCCACTTT
CASSLTEVNSPLHF
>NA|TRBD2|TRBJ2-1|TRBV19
TGTGCCAGTAGTATAGCTCTAGCGGGAGCGGCCAGTGAGCAGTTCTTC
CASSIALAGAASEQFF
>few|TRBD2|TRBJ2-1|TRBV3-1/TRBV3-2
TGTGCCAGCAGCCAAGTTCTAGCGGGGGGCTCTAACAATGAGCAGTTCTTC
CASSQVLAGGSNNEQFF
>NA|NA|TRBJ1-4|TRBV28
TGTGCCAGCAACGGTGCCCCGCTGGATGAAAAACTGTTTTTT
CASNGAPLDEKLFF
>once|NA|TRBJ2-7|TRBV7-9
TGTGCCAGCAGCTTTAGTGGGGCAGACGAGCAGTACTTC
CASSFSGADEQYF
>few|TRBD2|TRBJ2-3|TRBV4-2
TGTGCCAGCAGCTCGGGACTAGCGGCCAGCACAGATACGCAGTATTTT
CASSSGLAASTDTQYF
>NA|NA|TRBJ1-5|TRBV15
TGTGCCACCAGCAGAGATCTGGGCAACAATCAGCCCCAGCATTTT
CATSRDLGNNQPQHF
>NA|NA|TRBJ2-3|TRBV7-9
TGTGCCAGCGCTCCAGTCCCAGATACGCAGTATTTT
CASAPVPDTQYF
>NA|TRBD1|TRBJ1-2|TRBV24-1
TGTGCCACCAGTGAGGGACAGCAGAACTATGGCTACACCTTC
CATSEGQQNYGYTF
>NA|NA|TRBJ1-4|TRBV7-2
TGTGCCAGCAGCCCACAGACAGGAGTTAATGAAAAACTGTTTTTT
CASSPQTGVNEKLFF
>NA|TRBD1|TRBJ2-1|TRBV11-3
TGTGCCAGCAGTTATACAGGGGGACCTTACAATGAGCAGTTCTTC
CASSYTGGPYNEQFF
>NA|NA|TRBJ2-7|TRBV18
TGTGCCAGCTCACCATTAGACACCTCCTACGAGCAGTACTTC
CASSPLDTSYEQYF
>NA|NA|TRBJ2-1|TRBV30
TGTGCCTGGAGTAAGAAGGGGATAGGCTACAATGAGCAGTTCTTC
CAWSKKGIGYNEQFF
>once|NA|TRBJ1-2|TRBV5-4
TGTGCCAGCAGCTTCGGGGGGGGAGTTACTAACTATGGCTACACCTTC
CASSFGGGVTNYGYTF
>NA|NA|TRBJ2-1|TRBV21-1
TGTGCCAGCAGCAAAGCTAGCGGGAGGGAGTTTCTGATCTTC
CASSKASGREFLIF
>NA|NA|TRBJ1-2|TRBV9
TGTGCCAGCAGCGTAGCCCCCATTGGCAGGGGCTATGGCTACACCTTC
CASSVAPIGRGYGYTF
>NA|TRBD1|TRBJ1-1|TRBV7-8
TGTGCCAGCAGCTTAGAGGGGACAGTGAACACTGAAGCTTTCTTT
CASSLEGTVNTEAFF
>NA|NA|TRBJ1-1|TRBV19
TGTGCCAGTGCTGACATGAACACTGAAGCTTTCTTT
CASADMNTEAFF
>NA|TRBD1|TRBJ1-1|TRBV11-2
TGTGCCAGCAGCTCCGTCCGGGACAGACTTCACACTGAAGCTTTCTTT
CASSSVRDRLHTEAFF
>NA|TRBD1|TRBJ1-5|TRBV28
TGTGCCAGCAGACCAGGGTCAGGGGGTACTCAGCCCCAGCATTTT
CASRPGSGGTQPQHF
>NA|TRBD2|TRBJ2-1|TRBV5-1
TGCGCCAGCAGCGCGACTAGCGGGGGGGCCGGTGAGCAGTTCTTC
CASSATSGGAGEQFF
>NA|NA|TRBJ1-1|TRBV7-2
TGTGCCAGCAGCTTCGGGGGGGGCACTGAAGCTTTCTTT
CASSFGGGTEAFF
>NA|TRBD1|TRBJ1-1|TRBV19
TGTGCCAGTAGTGAGGGACAGTTCAACACTGAAGCTTTCTTT
CASSEGQFNTEAFF
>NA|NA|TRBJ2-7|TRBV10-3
TGTGCCATCAGTGCATCAGGGTTCTTGGGCGAGCAGTACTTC
CAISASGFLGEQYF
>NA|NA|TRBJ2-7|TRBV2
TGTGCCAGCAGTGATGGAGGCTACGAGCAGTACTTC
CASSDGGYEQYF
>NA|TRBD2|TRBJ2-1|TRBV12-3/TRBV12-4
TGTGCCAGCAGTTTCCTAGCGGGTGAGCAGTTCTTC
CASSFLAGEQFF
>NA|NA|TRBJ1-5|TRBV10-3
TGTGCCATCAGCAGGGAAATTCTTCAGCCCCGGCATTTT
CAISREILQPRHF
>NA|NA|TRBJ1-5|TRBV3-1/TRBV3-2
TGTGCCAGCAGCCATTCGAATCAGCCCCAGCATTTT
CASSHSNQPQHF
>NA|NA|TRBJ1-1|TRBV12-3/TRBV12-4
TGTGCCAGCAGTCCAGCGGACAACACTGAAGCTTTCTTT
CASSPADNTEAFF
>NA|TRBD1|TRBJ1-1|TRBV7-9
TGTGCCAGCAGTCGTGGGCCCGGGACAGGGAACACTGAAGCTTTCTTT
CASSRGPGTGNTEAFF